This paragraph reports one TCR beta chain. Its antigen remains undetermined. There are no base qualities to consult, and no much larger clone falls within one base. Whole blood was collected in K2EDTA tubes by collaborating institutions according to the institutions' own protocols. For TCRbeta analysis, collaborators shipped samples as frozen whole blood, isolated PBMCs, or DNA extracted from either of those sample types. This record belongs to a study of blood T cell repertoires in COVID-19 (dated by TCRdb to 2019 to 2021). As for the study more broadly: The collaborator samples originated in the United States, Italy and Spain and spanned the acute and convalescent phases of COVID-19. Where available, HLA class I and class II types were taken from metadata supplied by the sample provider and were not determined by assay-based typing. Deeply sampled blood TCRbeta repertoires from subjects exposed to, actively infected with, or recovered from COVID-19 were included in the dataset. The repertoires were made available in a free public database intended to serve as a resource for research on the immune response to SARS-CoV-2. Sample metadata almost always included a de-identified subject ID, COVID-19 status, age in years and sex. The samples were drawn from the first 160 participants of the ongoing ImmuneRACE study and from under 1,500 subjects provided by 6 global collaborators. The prospective study material was composed of cDNA or gDNA derived from T cells, B-cell-depleted T cells, or PBMCs. What the authors observed across the whole study: The amount of clinical and demographic metadata varied by source and participant and was provided uncurated.

V and J lose 1 base and 5 bases, and a span of 12 bases separates them. The germline V gene specifies SGHTA as CDR1 and FQGNSA as CDR2. Including the terminal cysteine and phenylalanine, the CDR3 comprises 15 residues. Only CDR3 DNA is held: 45 bases, read in frame from base 1. TCRbeta CDR3 regions were amplified from genomic DNA using the immunoSEQ Assay, a bias-controlled multiplex PCR. The authors' pipeline ran thus. Within the assay, amplification of reference gene primers was used to estimate how many nucleated cells each sample contained. Sequence reads were collapsed and filtered to measure the absolute abundance of every unique TCRbeta CDR3 rearrangement. For each sample, productive Simpson clonality was calculated by taking the square root of Simpson's diversity index across productive rearrangements. TCRdb obtained this table from immuneACCESS and retained in-frame rearrangements with V and J assigned. These tables miss some clones; where compared with another copy, unresolved V genes account for less than half of the shortfall, and the remainder is unexplained. The V and J calls and clone size come from that table; D and trimming were worked out from the DNA. Present in this sample are about 100,000 clones, approximately 84% of which were seen just once. The leading ten clones occupy roughly 7.3% of the sample.

The sequence derives from a man aged 25 to 45 in a cohort sampled during active COVID-19. Sequences were obtained from peripheral blood. The chain is assembled from TRBV7-2 and TRBJ2-4; TRBD1 could be the D gene, as 6 bases match. The DNA reads as follows: TGTGCCAGCAGCTTAGTTTCAGGGGACCAAAACATTCAGTACTTC. This gives the protein CASSLVSGDQNIQYF.